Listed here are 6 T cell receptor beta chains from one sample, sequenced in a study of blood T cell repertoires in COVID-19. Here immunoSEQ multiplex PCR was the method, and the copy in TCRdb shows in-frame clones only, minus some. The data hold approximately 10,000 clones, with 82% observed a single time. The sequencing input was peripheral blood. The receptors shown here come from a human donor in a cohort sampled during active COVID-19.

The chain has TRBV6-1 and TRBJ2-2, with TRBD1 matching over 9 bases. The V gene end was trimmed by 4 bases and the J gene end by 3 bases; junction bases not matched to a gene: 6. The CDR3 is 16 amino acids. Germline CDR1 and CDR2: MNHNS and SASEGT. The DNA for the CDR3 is TGTGCCAGCAGTGCCCACAGGGGGCCGGACACCGGGGAGCTGTTTTTT. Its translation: CASSAHRGPDTGELFF.

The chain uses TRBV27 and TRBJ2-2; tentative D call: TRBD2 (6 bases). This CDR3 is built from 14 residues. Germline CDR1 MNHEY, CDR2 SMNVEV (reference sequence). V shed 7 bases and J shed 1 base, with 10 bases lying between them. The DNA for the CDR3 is TGTGCCAGCAATGGAGGGTGGAACACCGGGGAGCTGTTTTTT. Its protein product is CASNGGWNTGELFF.

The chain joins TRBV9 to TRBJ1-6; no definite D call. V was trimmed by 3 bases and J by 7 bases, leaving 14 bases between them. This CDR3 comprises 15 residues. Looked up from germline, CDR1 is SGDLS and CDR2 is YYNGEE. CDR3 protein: CASSGLSGGNSPLHF. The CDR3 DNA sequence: TGTGCCAGCAGCGGCCTATCCGGAGGCAATTCACCCCTCCACTTT.

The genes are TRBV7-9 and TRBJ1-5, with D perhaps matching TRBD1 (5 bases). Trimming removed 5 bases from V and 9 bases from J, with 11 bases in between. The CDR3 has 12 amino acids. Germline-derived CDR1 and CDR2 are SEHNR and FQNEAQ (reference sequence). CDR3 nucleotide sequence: TGTGCCAGCAGCGAATCAGGGTGGCCCCAGCATTTT. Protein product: CASSESGWPQHF.

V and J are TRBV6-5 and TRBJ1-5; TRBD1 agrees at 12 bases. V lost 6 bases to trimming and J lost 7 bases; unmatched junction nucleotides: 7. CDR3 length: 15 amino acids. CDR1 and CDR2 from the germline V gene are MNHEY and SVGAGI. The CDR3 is CASSSGTGGWQPQHF. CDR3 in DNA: TGTGCCAGCAGCTCCGGGACAGGGGGCTGGCAGCCCCAGCATTTT.

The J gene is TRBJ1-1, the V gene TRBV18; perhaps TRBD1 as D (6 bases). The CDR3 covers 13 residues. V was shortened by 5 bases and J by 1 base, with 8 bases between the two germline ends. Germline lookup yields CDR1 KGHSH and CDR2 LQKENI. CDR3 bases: TGTGCCAGCTCAGGACAGTCGAACACTGAAGCTTTCTTT. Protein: CASSGQSNTEAFF.